This TCR beta chain was recovered during a study of beta chain features in type 1 diabetes. Whole-study results and caveats: All four CD4+ subsets of Type 1 diabetes patients contained TCRB CDR3s that were moderately but significantly shorter.

This clone appeared a single time. Its antigen is not known. The entirety of the isolated RNA underwent reverse transcription, so expressed TCRB transcripts were sequenced. Assay: immunoSEQ multiplex PCR; the TCRdb copy retains only in-frame clones and omits some. The sample shows about 370,000 clones, roughly 9.8% of them seen only once. V was cut by 2 bases and J by 5 bases, with 13 bases left in between. CDR3 length: 15 amino acids. The germline CDR1 and CDR2 sequences are MGHRA and YSYEKL. This receptor was obtained from a young man with type 1 diabetes. Sequenced: central memory CD4+ T cells from blood. V gene TRBV4-1 combines with J gene TRBJ1-5, with D possibly being TRBD1 (5 bases). CDR3 sequence reads: CASSQTPRGDQPQHF. The CDR3 DNA reads as TGCGCCAGCAGCCAAACCCCCCGGGGGGATCAGCCCCAGCATTTT.